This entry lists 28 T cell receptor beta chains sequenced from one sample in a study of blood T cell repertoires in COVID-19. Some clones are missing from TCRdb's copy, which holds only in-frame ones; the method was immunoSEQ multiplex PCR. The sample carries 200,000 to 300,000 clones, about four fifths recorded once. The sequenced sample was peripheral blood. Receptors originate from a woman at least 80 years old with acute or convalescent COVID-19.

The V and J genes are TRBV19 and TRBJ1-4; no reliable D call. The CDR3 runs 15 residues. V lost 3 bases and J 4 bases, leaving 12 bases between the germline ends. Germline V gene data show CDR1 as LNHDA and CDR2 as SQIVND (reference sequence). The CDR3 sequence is CASSMATRGNEKLFF. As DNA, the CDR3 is TGTGCCAGTAGTATGGCGACACGGGGTAATGAAAAACTGTTTTTT.

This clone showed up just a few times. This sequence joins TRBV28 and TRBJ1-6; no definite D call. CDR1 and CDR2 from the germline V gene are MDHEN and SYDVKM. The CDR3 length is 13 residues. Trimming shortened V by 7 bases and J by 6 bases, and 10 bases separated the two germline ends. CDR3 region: CASTEIFNSPLHF. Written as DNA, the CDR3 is TGTGCCAGCACCGAGATTTTTAATTCACCCCTCCACTTT.

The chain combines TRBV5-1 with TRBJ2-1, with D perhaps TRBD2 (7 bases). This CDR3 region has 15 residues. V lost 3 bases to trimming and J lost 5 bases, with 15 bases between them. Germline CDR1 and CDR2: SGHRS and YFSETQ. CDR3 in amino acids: CASSSSGGGHNEQFF. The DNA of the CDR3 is TGCGCCAGCAGCTCCTCGGGCGGGGGCCACAATGAGCAGTTCTTC.

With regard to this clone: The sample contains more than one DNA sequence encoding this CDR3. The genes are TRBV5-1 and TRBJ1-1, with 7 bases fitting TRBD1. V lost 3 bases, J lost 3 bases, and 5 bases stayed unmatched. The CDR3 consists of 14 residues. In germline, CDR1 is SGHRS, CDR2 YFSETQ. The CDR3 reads CASSSQGGDTEAFF. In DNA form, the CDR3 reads TGCGCCAGCAGCTCGCAGGGGGGAGACACTGAAGCTTTCTTT.

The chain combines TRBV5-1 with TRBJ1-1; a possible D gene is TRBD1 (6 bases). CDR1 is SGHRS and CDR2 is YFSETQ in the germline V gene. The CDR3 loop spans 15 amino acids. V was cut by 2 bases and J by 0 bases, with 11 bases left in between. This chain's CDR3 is CASSFRQAVNTEAFF. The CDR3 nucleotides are TGCGCCAGCAGCTTTCGACAGGCCGTGAACACTGAAGCTTTCTTT.

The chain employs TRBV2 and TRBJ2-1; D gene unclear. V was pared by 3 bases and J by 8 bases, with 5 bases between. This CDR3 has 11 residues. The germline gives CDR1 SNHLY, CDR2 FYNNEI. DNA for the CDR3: TGTGCCAGCAGTGAGGTAGATGAGCAGTTCTTC. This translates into CASSEVDEQFF. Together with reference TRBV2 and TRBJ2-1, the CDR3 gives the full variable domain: EPEVTQTPSHQVTQMGQEVILRCVPISNHLYFYWYRQILGQKVEFLVSFYNNEISEKSEIFDDQFSVERPDGSNFTLKIRSTKLEDSAMYFCASSEVDEQFFGPGTRLTVL.

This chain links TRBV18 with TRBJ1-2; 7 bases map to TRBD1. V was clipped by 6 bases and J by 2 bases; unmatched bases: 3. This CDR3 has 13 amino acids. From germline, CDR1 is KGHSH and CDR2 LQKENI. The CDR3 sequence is CASSPGQNYGYTF. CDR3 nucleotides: TGTGCCAGCTCGCCGGGACAGAACTATGGCTACACCTTC.

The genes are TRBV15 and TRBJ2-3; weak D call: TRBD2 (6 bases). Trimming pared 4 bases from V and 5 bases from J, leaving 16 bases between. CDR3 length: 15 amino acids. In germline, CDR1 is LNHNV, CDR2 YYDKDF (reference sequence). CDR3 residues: CATSTRAGQRDTQYF. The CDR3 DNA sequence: TGTGCCACCAGCACTCGGGCGGGGCAAAGAGATACGCAGTATTTT.

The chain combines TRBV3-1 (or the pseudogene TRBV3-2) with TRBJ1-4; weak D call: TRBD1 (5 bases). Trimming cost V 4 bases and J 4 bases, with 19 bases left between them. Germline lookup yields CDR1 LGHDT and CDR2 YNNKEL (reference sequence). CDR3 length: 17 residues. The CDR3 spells CASSPPRGVGGNEKLFF. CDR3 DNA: TGTGCCAGCAGCCCCCCTCGGGGGGTCGGGGGTAATGAAAAACTGTTTTTT.

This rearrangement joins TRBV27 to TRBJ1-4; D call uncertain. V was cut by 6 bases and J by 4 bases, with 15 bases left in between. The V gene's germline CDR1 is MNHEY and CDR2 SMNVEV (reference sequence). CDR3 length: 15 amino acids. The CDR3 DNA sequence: TGTGCCAGCAGCCCTCGGGAGTTGGGTAATGAAAAACTGTTTTTT. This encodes CASSPRELGNEKLFF. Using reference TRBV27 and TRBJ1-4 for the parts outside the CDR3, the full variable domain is EAQVTQNPRYLITVTGKKLTVTCSQNMNHEYMSWYRQDPGLGLRQIYYSMNVEVTDKGDVPEGYKVSRKEKRNFPLILESPSPNQTSLYFCASSPRELGNEKLFFGSGTQLSVL.

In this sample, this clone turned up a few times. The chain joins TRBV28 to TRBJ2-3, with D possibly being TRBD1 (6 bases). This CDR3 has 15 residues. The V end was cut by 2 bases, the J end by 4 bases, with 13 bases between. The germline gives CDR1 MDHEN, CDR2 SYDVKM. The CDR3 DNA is TGTGCCAGCAGTTTAGTTCGAGGGGGTGCAGATACGCAGTATTTT. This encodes CASSLVRGGADTQYF.

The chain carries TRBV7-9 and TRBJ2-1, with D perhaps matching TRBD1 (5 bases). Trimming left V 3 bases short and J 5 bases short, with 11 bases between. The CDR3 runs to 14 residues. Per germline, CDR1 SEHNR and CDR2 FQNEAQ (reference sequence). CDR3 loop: CASSFTGLNNEQFF. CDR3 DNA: TGTGCCAGCAGCTTCACAGGCCTGAACAATGAGCAGTTCTTC.

CDR3 coding DNA: TGTGCCACCAGCAGATGGGGATCCGGGAGCTCCTACGAGCAGTACTTC. This codes for CATSRWGSGSSYEQYF. The chain has TRBV15 and TRBJ2-7, with D possibly matching TRBD2 (6 bases). The CDR3 is made up of 16 amino acids. Between the trimmed V and J ends, which lost 2 bases and 0 bases, there was a span of 14 bases. Germline lookup yields CDR1 LNHNV and CDR2 YYDKDF (reference sequence).

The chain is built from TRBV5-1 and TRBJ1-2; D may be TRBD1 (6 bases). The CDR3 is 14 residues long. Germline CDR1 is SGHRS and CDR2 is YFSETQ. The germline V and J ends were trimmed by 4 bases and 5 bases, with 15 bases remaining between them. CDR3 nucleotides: TGCGCCAGCAGCCCCGGGGGGGGGCAGTATGGCTACACCTTC. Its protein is CASSPGGGQYGYTF.

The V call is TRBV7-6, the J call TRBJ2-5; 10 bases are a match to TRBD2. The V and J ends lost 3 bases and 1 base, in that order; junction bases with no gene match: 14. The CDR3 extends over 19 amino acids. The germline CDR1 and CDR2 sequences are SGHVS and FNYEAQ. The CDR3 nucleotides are TGTGCCAGCAGCTTGGAAGGAGAAGGATTAGCGGGGGGCCAAGAGACCCAGTACTTC. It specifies CASSLEGEGLAGGQETQYF.

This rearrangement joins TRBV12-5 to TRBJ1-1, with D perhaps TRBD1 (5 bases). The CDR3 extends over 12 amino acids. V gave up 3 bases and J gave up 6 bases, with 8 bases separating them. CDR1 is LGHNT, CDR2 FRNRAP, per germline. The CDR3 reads CASGFGGAEAFF. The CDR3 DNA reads TGTGCTAGTGGTTTTGGGGGGGCTGAAGCTTTCTTT.

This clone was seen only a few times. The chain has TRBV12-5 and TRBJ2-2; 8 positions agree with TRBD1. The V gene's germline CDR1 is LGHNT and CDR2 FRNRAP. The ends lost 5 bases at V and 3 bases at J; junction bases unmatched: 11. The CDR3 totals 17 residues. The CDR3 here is CASGASSGTGYTGELFF. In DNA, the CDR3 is TGTGCTAGTGGTGCCTCCTCCGGGACAGGATACACCGGGGAGCTGTTTTTT.

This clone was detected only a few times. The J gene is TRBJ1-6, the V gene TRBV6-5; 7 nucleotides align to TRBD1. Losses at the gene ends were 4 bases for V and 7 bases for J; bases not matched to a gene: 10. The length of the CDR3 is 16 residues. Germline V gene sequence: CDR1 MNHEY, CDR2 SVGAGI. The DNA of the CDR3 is TGTGCCAGCAGTTCCATAAGGGACAGTGGGAATTCACCCCTCCACTTT. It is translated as CASSSIRDSGNSPLHF.

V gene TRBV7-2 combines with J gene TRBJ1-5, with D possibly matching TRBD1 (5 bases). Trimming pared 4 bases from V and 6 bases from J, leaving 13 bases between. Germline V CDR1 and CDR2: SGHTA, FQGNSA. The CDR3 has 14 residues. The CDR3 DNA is TGTGCCAGCAGCTCTGGGGGGAGTGCTCAGCCCCAGCATTTT. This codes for CASSSGGSAQPQHF.

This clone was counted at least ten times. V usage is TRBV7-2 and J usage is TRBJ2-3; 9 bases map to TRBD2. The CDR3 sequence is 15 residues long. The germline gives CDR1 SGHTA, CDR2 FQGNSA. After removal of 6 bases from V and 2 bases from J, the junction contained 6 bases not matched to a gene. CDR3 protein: CASRLSGGNTDTQYF. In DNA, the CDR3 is TGTGCCAGCAGGCTTAGCGGGGGTAACACAGATACGCAGTATTTT.

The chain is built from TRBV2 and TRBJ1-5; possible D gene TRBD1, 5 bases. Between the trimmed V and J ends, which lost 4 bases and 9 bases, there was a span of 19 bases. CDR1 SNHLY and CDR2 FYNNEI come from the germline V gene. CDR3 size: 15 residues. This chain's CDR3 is CASSVETVGRGPQHF. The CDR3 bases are TGTGCCAGCAGTGTTGAGACAGTCGGAAGGGGGCCCCAGCATTTT.

In nucleotides, the CDR3 is TGTGCCAGCAGTGCGACACCGAACTATGGCTACACCTTC. Translation: CASSATPNYGYTF. This rearrangement joins TRBV12-3 or TRBV12-4 to TRBJ1-2; D not certain. This CDR3 is built from 13 residues. Trimming removed 5 bases from V and 2 bases from J, with 9 bases in between.

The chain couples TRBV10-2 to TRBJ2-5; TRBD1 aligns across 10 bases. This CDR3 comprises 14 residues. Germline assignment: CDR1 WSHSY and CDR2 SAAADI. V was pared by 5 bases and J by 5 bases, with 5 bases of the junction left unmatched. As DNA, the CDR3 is TGCGCCAGCAGTTGGGACAGGGGAGTGGAGACCCAGTACTTC. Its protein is CASSWDRGVETQYF.

For the CDR3, the DNA is TGTGCCAGCACCTCAAGAAGGGGAGGGAGCTCCTATAATTCACCCCTCCACTTT. Encoded protein: CASTSRRGGSSYNSPLHF. This chain joins TRBV27 and TRBJ1-6; D might be TRBD1 (5 bases). The CDR3 is 18 amino acids. The V gene's germline CDR1 is MNHEY and CDR2 SMNVEV (reference sequence). V was trimmed by 7 bases and J by 0 bases, leaving 19 bases between them.

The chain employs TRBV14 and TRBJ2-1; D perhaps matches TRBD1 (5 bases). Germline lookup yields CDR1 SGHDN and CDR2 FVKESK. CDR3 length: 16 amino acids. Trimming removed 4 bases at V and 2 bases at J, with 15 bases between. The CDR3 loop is CASSRHSGFPYNEQFF. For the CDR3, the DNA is TGTGCCAGCAGCCGGCACTCAGGGTTCCCCTACAATGAGCAGTTCTTC.

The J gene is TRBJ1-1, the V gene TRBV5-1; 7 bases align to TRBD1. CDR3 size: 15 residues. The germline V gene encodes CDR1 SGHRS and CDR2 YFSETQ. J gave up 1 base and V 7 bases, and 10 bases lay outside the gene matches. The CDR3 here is CASSFPGGTNTEAFF. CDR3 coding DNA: TGCGCCAGCTCCTTCCCAGGGGGAACGAACACTGAAGCTTTCTTT.

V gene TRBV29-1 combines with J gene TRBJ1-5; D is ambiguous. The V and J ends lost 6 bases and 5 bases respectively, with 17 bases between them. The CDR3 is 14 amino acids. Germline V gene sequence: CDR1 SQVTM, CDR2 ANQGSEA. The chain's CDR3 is CSVSGVAPDQPQHF. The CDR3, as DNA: TGCAGCGTGTCGGGAGTCGCACCCGATCAGCCCCAGCATTTT.

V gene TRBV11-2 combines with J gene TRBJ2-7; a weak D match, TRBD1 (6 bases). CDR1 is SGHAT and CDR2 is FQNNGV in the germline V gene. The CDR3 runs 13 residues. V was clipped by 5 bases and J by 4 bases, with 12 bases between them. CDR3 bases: TGTGCCAGCAGCCCACTGGGGGCTTACGAGCAGTACTTC. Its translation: CASSPLGAYEQYF.